These 10 T cell receptor beta chains were sequenced from one sample in a study of shared clonotypes between healthy human individuals. Clones were read by immunoSEQ multiplex PCR, and TCRdb kept only the in-frame ones, dropping some. The table records approximately 1,000,000 clones, about four fifths of them present only once. Sequenced: memory CD4+ T cells from PBMCs. The subset denotes: CD45RA-negative fraction. The origin of the receptors is a man aged 18-30 years in good health. Some clones in this sample may be carry-over from other donors' samples.

The chain uses TRBV5-6 and TRBJ2-3; D might be TRBD2 (5 bases). V shed 1 base and J shed 2 bases, with 11 bases lying between them. CDR3 size: 15 residues. The germline gives CDR1 SGHDT, CDR2 YYEEEE. CDR3 residues: CASSLTSGITDTQYF. The CDR3 DNA is TGTGCCAGCAGCTTGACGTCCGGGATCACAGATACGCAGTATTTT.

V usage is TRBV2 and J usage is TRBJ2-7; D not certain. Trimming left V 4 bases short and J 1 base short, with 14 bases between. Germline CDR1 is SNHLY and CDR2 is FYNNEI. There are 15 residues in the CDR3. In nucleotides, the CDR3 is TGTGCCAGCAGTGTTCAGCTTATTGGTTCCTACGAGCAGTACTTC. Its protein product is CASSVQLIGSYEQYF.

Remarks on this clone: The identical CDR3 is also encoded by other nucleotide sequences in the sample. The chain links TRBV9 to TRBJ1-3; D gene unclear. V lost 3 bases and J 2 bases, leaving 3 bases between the germline ends. The CDR3 runs to 12 residues. CDR1 and CDR2 from the germline V gene are SGDLS and YYNGEE. CDR3 in amino acids: CASSGAGNTIYF. The CDR3 DNA sequence: TGTGCCAGCAGCGGAGCTGGAAACACCATATATTTT.

V usage is TRBV5-4 and J usage is TRBJ2-7, with 7 bases aligning to TRBD1. Per the germline V gene, CDR1 is SGHNT and CDR2 is YYREEE (reference sequence). J gave up 2 bases and V 3 bases, and 8 bases lay outside the gene matches. This CDR3 contains 15 residues. The DNA of the CDR3 is TGTGCCAGCAGCTCCCCCGGGACAGCAACCTACGAGCAGTACTTC. Encoded protein: CASSSPGTATYEQYF.

Of note for this clone: The same CDR3 can be traced to other DNA sequences in this sample. The chain recombines TRBV11-3 with TRBJ2-7; D may match TRBD1 or TRBD2 (6 bases each). The V gene's germline CDR1 is SGHNT and CDR2 YENEEA. Trimming left V 4 bases short and J 6 bases short, with 10 bases between. The CDR3 loop spans 12 amino acids. The CDR3 region has the DNA TGTGCCAGCAGCTCCGGAGGGGGCGAGCAGTACTTC. The encoded protein is CASSSGGGEQYF.

The chain has TRBV4-1 and TRBJ2-3, with D possibly being TRBD1 (5 bases). The V and J ends lost 3 bases and 7 bases respectively, with 11 bases between them. CDR3 length: 13 residues. The germline V gene has CDR1 MGHRA and CDR2 YSYEKL. CDR3 protein: CASSQTGANTQYF. As DNA, the CDR3 is TGCGCCAGCAGCCAGACTGGGGCGAATACGCAGTATTTT.

The chain couples TRBV2 to TRBJ1-5, with D uncertain. Germline CDR1 is SNHLY and CDR2 is FYNNEI. V gave up 6 bases and J gave up 6 bases, with 21 bases separating them. The CDR3 is 16 amino acids. DNA of the CDR3: TGTGCCAGCAGCCCCGAAGGTTCCCGGTTGGGTCAGCCCCAGCATTTT. Protein product: CASSPEGSRLGQPQHF.

The rearrangement uses TRBV27 and TRBJ1-1; D is perhaps TRBD1 (5 bases). This CDR3 is 14 amino acids long. Germline V CDR1 and CDR2: MNHEY, SMNVEV (reference sequence). V lost 4 bases to trimming and J lost 5 bases, with 14 bases between them. This CDR3 reads CASSWDPRQTEAFF. Here the CDR3 DNA reads TGTGCCAGCAGTTGGGACCCAAGACAAACTGAAGCTTTCTTT.

On this clone: The identical CDR3 is also encoded by other nucleotide sequences in the sample. DNA of the CDR3: TGTGCCAGCAGTTACGGTCAGTCTGGAAACACCATATATTTT. This encodes CASSYGQSGNTIYF. The chain combines TRBV6-5 with TRBJ1-3, with D hard to call. Germline V CDR1 and CDR2: MNHEY, SVGAGI. This CDR3 is 14 amino acids long. Trimming took off 2 bases at V and 1 base at J, with 6 bases between the two ends.

The chain uses TRBV28 and TRBJ2-7; TRBD1 might be the D (6 bases). V lost 6 bases and J 5 bases, leaving 20 bases between the germline ends. The CDR3 runs to 15 residues. The germline gives CDR1 MDHEN, CDR2 SYDVKM. CDR3: CASSLRQVNRDEQYF. For the CDR3, the DNA is TGTGCCAGCAGCCTGAGACAGGTTAATAGAGACGAGCAGTACTTC.